Presented here are 30 T cell receptor beta chains from one specimen sequenced in a study of T cell repertoires in cytomegalovirus infection. Which antigens these TCRs recognize remains unknown. One entry per CDR3 protein, called by TCRdb with MiXCR from the reads. The sample has 75,000 to 95,000 distinct CDR3 sequences; about half are singletons. The starting material was CD8+ T cells from cultured PBMCs, obtained from culture after CMV antigen stimulation. The source of these receptors is a human donor in good health (CMV status not recorded). Some clones in this sample may be carry-over from other donors' samples.

This clonotype was counted once. The CDR3 loop reads CASSPSGAGDEQFF. The DNA for the CDR3 is TGTGCCAGCAGCCCCTCCGGGGCCGGGGATGAGCAGTTCTTC. This chain links TRBV7-4 with TRBJ2-1; either TRBD1 or TRBD2 may fit D (5 bases each). Trimming cost V 5 bases and J 8 bases, with 16 bases left between them. The CDR3 contains 14 residues. Germline CDR1 reads SGHVT; CDR2 reads SQSDAQ.

This clonotype showed up just a few times. V usage is TRBV29-1 and J usage is TRBJ2-7; perhaps TRBD2 as D (6 bases). There are 16 residues in the CDR3. The germline V and J ends were trimmed by 0 bases and 3 bases, with 18 bases remaining between them. From germline, CDR1 is SQVTM and CDR2 ANQGSEA. CDR3 amino acids: CSVEETNDQGGYEQYF. The DNA of the CDR3 is TGCAGCGTTGAAGAGACCAACGATCAGGGAGGCTACGAGCAGTACTTC.

This clonotype was seen only a few times. The chain couples TRBV7-8 to TRBJ1-1; no reliable D call. Germline CDR1 is SGHVS and CDR2 is FQNEAQ. The CDR3 runs to 12 residues. V lost 8 bases and J lost 4, with 11 bases in between. The CDR3 spells CASARSGTEAFF. The CDR3 DNA reads as TGTGCCAGCGCGAGGAGTGGCACTGAAGCTTTCTTT.

The chain joins TRBV28 to TRBJ2-1, with D possibly TRBD2 on 6 matching bases. This CDR3 contains 14 residues. Germline CDR1 is MDHEN and CDR2 is SYDVKM. V was trimmed by 6 bases and J by 2 bases, leaving 11 bases between them. CDR3 sequence reads: CASRNSGTYNEQFF. CDR3 sequence (DNA): TGTGCCAGCAGAAATAGCGGAACCTACAATGAGCAGTTCTTC.

V and J are TRBV29-1 and TRBJ2-7; D possibly uses TRBD1 or TRBD2 (5 bases each). This CDR3 region has 11 residues. V dropped 3 bases and J dropped 3 bases, with 6 bases sitting between them. Germline V gene data show CDR1 as SQVTM and CDR2 as ANQGSEA. The CDR3, as DNA: TGCAGCGTTGATGGGGGCTACGAGCAGTACTTC. As protein: CSVDGGYEQYF.

This clonotype came up many times. The J gene is TRBJ1-5, the V gene TRBV7-8; 11 bases align to TRBD1. The CDR3 covers 18 residues. The V and J ends lost 4 bases and 0 bases, in that order; junction bases with no gene match: 8. Germline V gene lookup returns CDR1 SGHVS and CDR2 FQNEAQ. CDR3 coding DNA: TGTGCCAGCAGCTCCCCGGGACAGGGGGTCGATAGCAATCAGCCCCAGCATTTT. Translated: CASSSPGQGVDSNQPQHF.

This clonotype was seen a handful of times. CDR3 protein: CASSLRDGYSPLHF. The CDR3 coding sequence is TGTGCCAGCAGCTTACGGGACGGATATTCACCCCTCCACTTT. The rearrangement joins TRBV7-2 to TRBJ1-6; D is possibly TRBD1 (5 bases). The CDR3 has 14 amino acids. V was shortened by 2 bases and J by 8 bases, with 10 bases between the two germline ends. CDR1 and CDR2 from the germline V gene are SGHTA and FQGNSA.

For this clonotype: One end of the junction varies from germline; a read error may be responsible. This sequence joins TRBV4-1 and TRBJ1-5; possibly TRBD1 for D (5 bases). The length of the CDR3 is 16 residues. Germline V lookup: CDR1 MGHRA, CDR2 YSYEKL. DNA of the CDR3: TGTGCCAGCAGCCAGGACCAATTTGTGGGGGTTCAGCCCCAGCATTTT. Translated, it gives CASSQDQFVGVQPQHF.

This clonotype showed up just a few times. CDR3 loop: CASSSGSGGNQPQHF. For the CDR3, the DNA is TGTGCCAGCAGCTCCGGCTCCGGGGGGAATCAGCCCCAGCATTTT. The V call is TRBV7-6, the J call TRBJ1-5; weak D call: TRBD1 (5 bases). Germline V gene lookup returns CDR1 SGHVS and CDR2 FNYEAQ. Trimming left V 4 bases short and J 4 bases short, with 14 bases between. The CDR3 loop spans 15 amino acids.

This clonotype was seen only a few times. V gene TRBV15 combines with J gene TRBJ2-5; no firm D call. Germline V gene data show CDR1 as LNHNV and CDR2 as YYDKDF (reference sequence). The V gene lost 0 bases and the J gene lost 1 base, with 15 bases spanning the gap. This CDR3 contains 17 residues. CDR3 coding DNA: TGTGCCACCAGCAGAGAAAGAGCAGTGACCTCCCAAGAGACCCAGTACTTC. It encodes CATSRERAVTSQETQYF.

The chain uses TRBV4-1 and TRBJ2-6; no reliable D call. V was clipped by 1 base and J by 4 bases, with 11 bases between them. This CDR3 comprises 16 residues. Germline V gene lookup returns CDR1 MGHRA and CDR2 YSYEKL. The CDR3 reads CASSQVGSRGANVLTF. CDR3 bases: TGCGCCAGCAGCCAAGTGGGTAGTAGGGGGGCCAACGTCCTGACTTTC.

The chain is built from TRBV2 and TRBJ2-1; D is unresolved. Germline CDR1 and CDR2: SNHLY and FYNNEI. This CDR3 contains 10 residues. Between the trimmed V and J ends, which lost 10 bases and 7 bases, there was a span of 8 bases. CDR3 protein: CATWTNEQFF. The CDR3 nucleotides are TGTGCCACCTGGACGAATGAGCAGTTCTTC. Full variable domain (rest looked up from reference TRBV2 and TRBJ2-1): EPEVTQTPSHQVTQMGQEVILRCVPISNHLYFYWYRQILGQKVEFLVSFYNNEISEKSEIFDDQFSVERPDGSNFTLKIRSTKLEDSAMYFCATWTNEQFFGPGTRLTVL.

The chain is built from TRBV7-9 and TRBJ2-7; D remains ambiguous. The V end lost 0 bases, the J end lost 1 base, and 7 bases lay between the germline ends. Looked up from germline, CDR1 is SEHNR and CDR2 is FQNEAQ (reference sequence). This CDR3 comprises 14 residues. CDR3 loop: CASSLADLSYEQYF. CDR3 DNA sequence: TGTGCCAGCAGCTTAGCGGACCTATCCTACGAGCAGTACTTC.

The gene calls are TRBV7-3 and TRBJ2-3, with TRBD1 matching 9 bases. Germline lookup yields CDR1 SGHTA and CDR2 FQGTGA. The ends lost 1 base at V and 4 bases at J; junction bases unmatched: 3. The CDR3 runs 15 residues. Written as DNA, the CDR3 is TGTGCCAGCAGCTTAATTCGACAGGGGGCAGATACGCAGTATTTT. This sequence encodes CASSLIRQGADTQYF.

The chain couples TRBV6-1 to TRBJ2-1; possibly TRBD2 for D (6 bases). This CDR3 comprises 14 residues. Germline CDR1 MNHNS, CDR2 SASEGT. V was trimmed by 5 bases and J by 6 bases, leaving 14 bases between them. This CDR3 is CASSSGLPPNEQFF. CDR3 coding DNA: TGTGCCAGCAGTTCGGGACTCCCGCCCAATGAGCAGTTCTTC.

This clonotype was observed many times. The genes are TRBV7-2 and TRBJ2-5; 11 bases are a match to TRBD1. The CDR3 contains 15 residues. J lost 4 bases, V lost 5 bases, and 6 bases had no gene match. Germline CDR1 SGHTA, CDR2 FQGNSA. DNA for the CDR3: TGTGCCAGCAGCCGTGCCGGGACAGGGGGAGAGACCCAGTACTTC. Translation: CASSRAGTGGETQYF.

The V gene is TRBV28, the J gene TRBJ2-1; D is uncertain. V was clipped by 4 bases and J by 7 bases, with 14 bases between them. This CDR3 has 14 residues. Germline CDR1 MDHEN, CDR2 SYDVKM. Here the CDR3 reads CASSSPRRGNEQFF. CDR3 DNA: TGTGCCAGCAGTTCCCCGCGACGCGGTAATGAGCAGTTCTTC.

With regard to this clonotype: A junction end diverges from the germline sequence, so it may reflect a read error. The chain recombines TRBV7-4 with TRBJ2-5; TRBD1 agrees at 7 bases. This CDR3 is built from 19 residues. Germline V gene data show CDR1 as SGHVT and CDR2 as SQSDAQ. The CDR3 sequence is CASSPEGDREIRIEETQHF. Written as DNA, the CDR3 is TGTGCCAGCAGTCCTGAGGGAGACAGGGAAATCCGGATAGAAGAGACCCAGCACTTC.

In regard to this clonotype: The junction shows a germline mismatch at one end, possibly a read error. The rearrangement uses TRBV7-6 and TRBJ2-2; the D is unclear. Germline V gene sequence: CDR1 SGHVS, CDR2 FNYEAQ. This CDR3 region has 12 residues. Here the CDR3 reads CASSLVDGELFF. The CDR3 bases are TGTGCTAGCAGCTTAGTGGACGGGGAGCTGTTTTTT.

J is TRBJ2-7 and V is TRBV4-1; D is perhaps TRBD1 (6 bases). This CDR3 region has 16 residues. Germline V CDR1 and CDR2: MGHRA, YSYEKL. With 0 bases removed from V and 3 bases from J, the gap between germline ends came to 15 bases. The DNA for the CDR3 is TGCGCCAGCAGCCAAGAGCTCTCCTCGGACAGCTACGAGCAGTACTTC. Translation: CASSQELSSDSYEQYF.

This clonotype was seen a handful of times. The chain employs TRBV10-3 and TRBJ2-3; D is possibly TRBD2 (6 bases). Trimming shortened V by 3 bases and J by 1 base, and 17 bases separated the two germline ends. The germline CDR1 and CDR2 sequences are ENHRY and SYGVKD. CDR3 length: 17 residues. CDR3 sequence reads: CAISDHPEGGGTDTQYF. CDR3 nucleotides: TGTGCCATCAGTGACCACCCAGAGGGCGGGGGCACAGATACGCAGTATTTT.

The chain carries TRBV7-2 and TRBJ2-2, with D perhaps matching TRBD1 or TRBD2 (5 bases each). Germline V lookup: CDR1 SGHTA, CDR2 FQGNSA. This CDR3 has 15 amino acids. Trimming took off 5 bases at V and 4 bases at J, with 14 bases between the two ends. CDR3 DNA sequence: TGTGCCAGCAGCGTGGGACGGTCGATCACCGGGGAGCTGTTTTTT. Its protein is CASSVGRSITGELFF.

The rearrangement uses TRBV4-1 and TRBJ2-1, with D unresolved. The CDR3 is 14 residues long. V was trimmed by 4 bases and J by 7 bases, leaving 14 bases between them. Germline V gene lookup returns CDR1 MGHRA and CDR2 YSYEKL. For the CDR3, the DNA is TGCGCCAGCAGCCTCCCCGAAAGTGTTAATGAGCAGTTCTTC. Its protein product is CASSLPESVNEQFF.

The chain employs TRBV29-1 and TRBJ2-2; D is unclear. The CDR3 has 11 residues. The V end lost 1 base, the J end lost 6 bases, and 3 bases lay between the germline ends. Germline CDR1 reads SQVTM; CDR2 reads ANQGSEA. The CDR3 spells CSVEGAGELFF. CDR3 bases: TGCAGCGTTGAAGGTGCCGGGGAGCTGTTTTTT.

The chain uses TRBV11-2 and TRBJ2-7; D is perhaps TRBD2 (6 bases). V lost 5 bases to trimming and J lost 2 bases, with 13 bases between them. In germline, CDR1 is SGHAT, CDR2 FQNNGV. This CDR3 region has 14 residues. The CDR3 reads CASSLGGDAYEQYF. The CDR3 bases are TGTGCCAGCAGCCTGGGGGGAGATGCCTACGAGCAGTACTTC.

This clonotype was seen only once. The chain is built from TRBV4-1 and TRBJ2-7, with 7 nucleotides matching TRBD1. This CDR3 has 15 amino acids. Trimming cost V 1 base and J 0 bases; bases outside gene matches: 3. Germline assignment: CDR1 MGHRA and CDR2 YSYEKL. The CDR3 reads CASSQAGTVSYEQYF. The CDR3 bases are TGCGCCAGCAGCCAAGCCGGGACAGTCTCCTACGAGCAGTACTTC.

At least ten counts were recorded for this clonotype. The chain is built from TRBV7-8 and TRBJ2-4, with 9 bases lining up with TRBD1. Germline V gives CDR1 SGHVS, CDR2 FQNEAQ. The V segment lost 5 bases and the J segment 6 bases; nucleotides outside the gene matches: 8. This CDR3 is 15 amino acids long. CDR3 protein: CASSERTGALNIQYF. In DNA form, the CDR3 reads TGTGCCAGCAGCGAGAGGACAGGGGCGTTAAACATTCAGTACTTC.

The V and J genes are TRBV4-1 and TRBJ2-1; perhaps TRBD2 as D (6 bases). The CDR3 is made up of 15 amino acids. CDR1 and CDR2 (germline): MGHRA, YSYEKL. V lost 4 bases and J 7 bases, leaving 17 bases between the germline ends. CDR3 bases: TGCGCCAGCAGCCCGGACTATTCCTCGTCGAATGAGCAGTTCTTC. Translating gives CASSPDYSSSNEQFF.

This clonotype has a handful of counts. This chain links TRBV7-6 with TRBJ1-1, with D hard to call. The V end was cut by 4 bases, the J end by 3 bases, with 9 bases between. The CDR3 is 13 residues long. Germline values: CDR1 SGHVS, CDR2 FNYEAQ. CDR3 residues: CASSSDPDTEAFF. The CDR3 nucleotides read TGTGCCAGCAGCTCTGACCCGGACACTGAAGCTTTCTTT. Looking up the rest from reference TRBV7-6 and TRBJ1-1 gives the full variable domain: GAGVSQSPRYKVTKRGQDVALRCDPISGHVSLYWYRQALGQGPEFLTYFNYEAQQDKSGLPNDRFSAERPEGSISTLTIQRTEQRDSAMYRCASSSDPDTEAFFGQGTRLTVV.

This chain links TRBV6-1 with TRBJ1-5; no clear D. Per germline, CDR1 MNHNS and CDR2 SASEGT. This CDR3 has 17 amino acids. V dropped 7 bases and J dropped 0 bases, with 19 bases sitting between them. The CDR3 reads CASNSRFGRLSNQPQHF. DNA for the CDR3: TGTGCCAGCAACAGCAGGTTTGGGCGTCTTAGCAATCAGCCCCAGCATTTT.